The rows below give T cell receptor beta chains drawn from one sample of a study of T cell responses to AZD1222 COVID-19 vaccine. The assay was immunoSEQ multiplex PCR, and TCRdb's table has in-frame clones only and misses some. Here the sample spans approximately 170,000 clones, 85% to 95% being singletons. The sample here was peripheral blood, taken on day 0 of AZD1222 vaccination. These receptor sequences come from an adult in good health. Both conserved end residues are part of each CDR3. The D gene is left open where the match is weak. Size tells how often a clone was seen (once, few, many) or the class of an expanded clone, and some rows leave it out.

v_call,d_call,clone_size,j_call,cdr3_nt,cdr3_aa
TRBV5-1,.,.,TRBJ2-5,TGCGCCAGCAGCTTGGAGGGGGGCAGTGAGACCCAGTACTTC,CASSLEGGSETQYF
TRBV5-5,.,.,TRBJ1-1,TGTGCCAGCAGCCAGACCCCCCCAGACTTGAACACTGAAGCTTTCTTT,CASSQTPPDLNTEAFF
TRBV5-1,.,.,TRBJ1-3,TGCGCCAGCAGTAAGGCATCCTCTGGAAACACCATATATTTT,CASSKASSGNTIYF
TRBV9,.,once,TRBJ1-5,TGTGCCAGCAGCGTAGATGGGCAGGGGTATCAGCCCCAGCATTTT,CASSVDGQGYQPQHF
TRBV4-1,.,.,TRBJ2-7,TGCGCCAGCAGCCCGGACAGTTACGAGCAGTACTTC,CASSPDSYEQYF
TRBV6-5,TRBD2,once,TRBJ2-7,TGTGCCAGCCGTCCTACTCTAGCGGCACCCTACGAGCAGTACTTC,CASRPTLAAPYEQYF
TRBV30,TRBD1,.,TRBJ1-5,TGTGCCTGGAGTGTACGCAGGGGGCTCAATCAGCCCCAGCATTTT,CAWSVRRGLNQPQHF
TRBV11-3,.,once,TRBJ1-1,TGTGCCAGCAGCTTCAGGGACACTGAAGCTTTCTTT,CASSFRDTEAFF
TRBV11-3,.,.,TRBJ1-2,TGTGCCAGCAGCGAGGGCGATCCTAACTATGGCTACACCTTC,CASSEGDPNYGYTF
TRBV6-2/TRBV6-3,.,.,TRBJ1-5,TGTGCCAGCAGTTACTCGACGGCGGGCAGCTATAGCAATCAGCCCCAGCATTTT,CASSYSTAGSYSNQPQHF
TRBV28,.,.,TRBJ2-1,TGTGGGAGCAGGGGGGTCTACAATGAGCAGTTCTTC,CGSRGVYNEQFF
TRBV6-5,TRBD1,.,TRBJ2-7,TGTGCCAGCAGTTCCGATCGGACAGGGCGGGTCGAGCAGTACTTC,CASSSDRTGRVEQYF
TRBV6-5,.,.,TRBJ1-2,TGTGCCAGCAGTCGGGGCTACAACTATGGCTACACCTTC,CASSRGYNYGYTF
TRBV3-1/TRBV3-2,TRBD1,.,TRBJ2-7,TGTGCCAGCAGCCACTCGGACAGGGGAAAGGGCGAGCAGTACTTC,CASSHSDRGKGEQYF
TRBV2,.,.,TRBJ2-7,TGTGCCAGCAGTTGGTCTAGCCTCTCGAACTCCTACGAGCAGTACTTC,CASSWSSLSNSYEQYF